Listed here are 28 T cell receptor beta chains from one sample, sequenced in a study of T cells expressing NK-cell markers. For each CDR3 protein, TCRdb gives one entry from its re-call of the 5' RACE reads, without DNA. The sample includes fewer than 300,000 distinct CDR3 sequences. The sample was blood T cells: a sorted CD56 or NKG2C T cell subset, CD4+ or CD8+ T cells, or bulk PBMC T cells (not recorded which). The receptor set was obtained from a woman aged 18 to 75 in good health.

CDR3 sequence: CASSLAGGAHNEQFF. V gene TRBV7-3 combines with J gene TRBJ2-1; TCRdb's D call of TRBD2 is untestable without DNA. The CDR3 is 15 amino acids. Per germline, CDR1 SGHTA and CDR2 FQGTGA.

V gene TRBV4-3 combines with J gene TRBJ1-5; lacking DNA, the TRBD1 call made by TCRdb goes unchecked. Germline V gene data show CDR1 as LGHNA and CDR2 as YSLEER. This CDR3 spans 16 amino acids. The CDR3 loop reads CASSQDLLAGGLPQHF.

The chain uses TRBV11-2 and TRBJ2-1; TCRdb lists TRBD2, though no DNA is available to test this call. Germline CDR1 and CDR2: SGHAT and FQNNGV. CDR3 length: 19 amino acids. CDR3 amino acids: CASSLVGTSGGSLRNEQFF.

V and J are TRBV27 and TRBJ1-2; TCRdb designates TRBD1, a call that cannot be tested without DNA. The CDR3 length is 15 residues. Per germline, CDR1 MNHEY and CDR2 SMNVEV (reference sequence). Here the CDR3 reads CASRAPHRGQDGYTF.

The CDR3 spells CASSYTRQLLAKNIQYF. The chain has TRBV7-2 and TRBJ2-4; there is no DNA to check the TCRdb D call of TRBD1. The length of the CDR3 is 17 residues. Germline V CDR1 and CDR2: SGHTA, FQGNSA.

V gene TRBV6-2 or TRBV6-3 combines with J gene TRBJ2-1; TCRdb indicates TRBD2, and absent DNA this call remains unverified. The germline gives CDR1 MNHEY, CDR2 SVGEGT. CDR3 size: 15 residues. The CDR3 protein is CASSSIGLELNEQFF.

The chain combines TRBV20-1 with TRBJ2-1; TCRdb designates TRBD2, a call that cannot be tested without DNA. From germline, CDR1 is DFQATT and CDR2 SNEGSKA (reference sequence). This CDR3 comprises 14 residues. This CDR3 reads CSASGLAGPNEQFF.

The chain uses TRBV24-1 and TRBJ2-3; TCRdb outputs TRBD1, but without DNA this stays unchecked. CDR3 length equals 14 residues. Germline CDR1 and CDR2: KGHDR and SFDVKD. The chain's CDR3 is CATSDPSTSFTQYF.

The V and J genes are TRBV4-2 and TRBJ2-1; checking the TCRdb D call of TRBD2 is not possible without DNA. CDR3 length: 20 amino acids. Germline V CDR1 and CDR2: LGHNA, YNFKEQ. CDR3 loop: CASSPSDSWRLAGELNEQFF.

V gene TRBV5-1 combines with J gene TRBJ2-1; TCRdb reports TRBD2, a call that lacks DNA to check it against. Germline V lookup: CDR1 SGHRS, CDR2 YFSETQ. The CDR3 runs 19 residues. The CDR3 here is CASSPVVGGPGASYNEQFF.

The chain uses TRBV12-3 or TRBV12-4 and TRBJ2-2; the TCRdb call, TRBD1, lacks DNA for checking. This CDR3 is 15 amino acids long. The CDR3 here is CASSPTGKGTGELFF.

This sequence joins TRBV7-2 and TRBJ1-2; TCRdb names TRBD1, which stays unverified in the absence of DNA. Germline V lookup: CDR1 SGHTA, CDR2 FQGNSA. CDR3 length equals 16 residues. This chain's CDR3 is CASSLARTVINYGYTF.

The CDR3 protein is CAISQRGSSYNEQFF. V usage is TRBV10-3 and J usage is TRBJ2-1; absent DNA, TCRdb's TRBD2 call cannot be checked. Germline-derived CDR1 and CDR2 are ENHRY and SYGVKD. The CDR3 is 15 residues long.

The chain carries TRBV13 and TRBJ1-1. This CDR3 comprises 15 residues. CDR1 is PRHDT and CDR2 is FYEKMQ in the germline V gene (reference sequence). The CDR3 protein is CASRPSVRGNGEAFF.

V gene TRBV12-3 or TRBV12-4 combines with J gene TRBJ1-6. CDR3 size: 14 residues. The CDR3 region is CASKVRAGNSPLHF.

The chain combines TRBV7-2 with TRBJ2-5; TCRdb's assignment of TRBD1 cannot be checked, as there is no DNA. The CDR3 is 17 amino acids. Germline assignment: CDR1 SGHTA and CDR2 FQGNSA. CDR3 protein: CASSSRGFLGSQETQYF.

V is TRBV5-1 and J is TRBJ2-3; the TCRdb D gene call, TRBD1, has no DNA to confirm it. Germline V gene lookup returns CDR1 SGHRS and CDR2 YFSETQ. The length of the CDR3 is 17 residues. CDR3 protein: CASSLGLFGGQGDTQYF.

The rearrangement joins TRBV20-1 to TRBJ2-1; TCRdb's D call of TRBD2 is untestable without DNA. Germline loops: CDR1 DFQATT, CDR2 SNEGSKA (reference sequence). The length of the CDR3 is 18 residues. The chain's CDR3 is CSARERRLAGGLHDEQFF.

The chain recombines TRBV12-3 or TRBV12-4 with TRBJ2-1; the TCRdb D gene call, TRBD1, has no DNA to confirm it. This CDR3 region has 15 residues. CDR3 sequence: CASSLRGGAENEQFF.

The V call is TRBV7-2, the J call TRBJ1-2. The germline V gene encodes CDR1 SGHTA and CDR2 FQGNSA. This CDR3 spans 14 amino acids. CDR3 loop: CASSRYTEEDGYTF.

This sequence joins TRBV6-6 and TRBJ1-2; TCRdb selects TRBD1, and the lack of DNA leaves this call unchecked. Germline V gives CDR1 MNHNY, CDR2 SVGAGI (reference sequence). The CDR3 totals 12 residues. CDR3 region: CASSRTDYGYTF.

The chain employs TRBV6-2 or TRBV6-3 and TRBJ1-6. The CDR3 spans 15 residues. CDR1 MNHEY and CDR2 SVGEGT come from the germline V gene. Here the CDR3 reads CASRESYRPNSPLHF.

J is TRBJ1-2 and V is TRBV18. CDR3 length equals 15 residues. Germline values: CDR1 KGHSH, CDR2 LQKENI. The CDR3 reads CASSPRGTAAYGYTF.

The V gene is TRBV20-1, the J gene TRBJ2-1. The CDR3 has 13 amino acids. Per the germline V gene, CDR1 is DFQATT and CDR2 is SNEGSKA (reference sequence). The CDR3 is CSASMGNYNEQFF.

J is TRBJ2-4 and V is TRBV6-2 or TRBV6-3; there is no DNA to check the TCRdb D call of TRBD1. The CDR3 is 21 amino acids. Germline V gene data show CDR1 as MNHEY and CDR2 as SVGEGT. Here the CDR3 reads CASSYAKGARDPGSAKNIQYF.

CDR3 region: CASSLNGGFSGANVLTF. The V call is TRBV5-1, the J call TRBJ2-6; lacking DNA, the TRBD1 call made by TCRdb goes unchecked. Germline CDR1 and CDR2: SGHRS and YFSETQ. CDR3 length: 17 residues.

The rearrangement links TRBV5-6 to TRBJ2-5; as DNA is missing, the TRBD2 call by TCRdb cannot be tested. CDR1 is SGHDT and CDR2 is YYEEEE in the germline V gene. CDR3 size: 15 residues. CDR3 sequence reads: CASSRAGGYQETQYF.

The chain links TRBV19 to TRBJ2-1; as DNA is missing, the TRBD1 call by TCRdb cannot be tested. Germline V CDR1 and CDR2: LNHDA, SQIVND (reference sequence). The CDR3 totals 13 residues. The CDR3: CASSTGTHREQFF.